One and the same sample provided the 32 T cell receptor beta chains below, sequenced in a study of human T cells and chemical hapten exposure. Blood, whole and unfractionated, served as the source for total RNA extraction. TCRdb analysed the 5' RACE reads with MiXCR anew, one entry per CDR3 protein. The profile shows about 140,000 distinct CDR3 sequences, roughly 4.1% of them singletons. The receptors come from a female donor in good health.

The chain joins TRBV5-6 to TRBJ2-5; TRBD1 aligns across 9 bases. Germline CDR1 is SGHDT and CDR2 is YYEEEE. The CDR3 extends over 14 amino acids. Trimming at V came to 4 bases and at J to 3 bases, leaving 4 bases not matched to a gene. CDR3 nucleotide sequence: TGTGCCAGCAGCGCGGGACAGGGAAAAGAGACCCAGTACTTC. This gives the protein CASSAGQGKETQYF.

This clonotype showed up just a few times. The rearrangement uses TRBV6-1 and TRBJ2-1; a weak D match, TRBD2 (6 bases). The V end was cut by 5 bases, the J end by 7 bases, with 12 bases between. This CDR3 spans 13 amino acids. CDR1 is MNHNS, CDR2 SASEGT, per germline. CDR3 nucleotide sequence: TGTGCCAGCAGTAGGGACGGGAGAAATGAGCAGTTCTTC. Its protein is CASSRDGRNEQFF.

This clonotype was observed many times. V is TRBV20-1 and J is TRBJ2-1, with a tentative D call TRBD2 (6 bases). The V end was cut by 5 bases, the J end by 1 base, with 12 bases between. Germline CDR1 is DFQATT and CDR2 is SNEGSKA (reference sequence). The CDR3 runs to 14 residues. The chain's CDR3 is CSALTSSSYNEQFF. The DNA for the CDR3 is TGCAGTGCTCTTACTAGCTCGTCCTACAATGAGCAGTTCTTC.

V is TRBV7-2 and J is TRBJ2-1; 8 bases line up with TRBD2. After removal of 3 bases from V and 3 bases from J, the junction contained 7 bases not matched to a gene. In germline, CDR1 is SGHTA, CDR2 FQGNSA. There are 16 residues in the CDR3. For the CDR3, the DNA is TGTGCCAGCAGCTTCGGTCGGGGGGGCCTCTACAATGAGCAGTTCTTC. Its translation is CASSFGRGGLYNEQFF.

About this clonotype: A read error is possible here, since a much larger clone lies one base away. The CDR3 DNA reads TGCAGCGTCCATTCCGGGACGGGCTGTGAAGCTTTCTTT. Protein: CSVHSGTGCEAFF. The chain links TRBV29-1 to TRBJ1-1; D may be TRBD1 (5 bases). Trimming shortened V by 6 bases and J by 7 bases, and 18 bases separated the two germline ends. The CDR3 contains 13 residues. In germline, CDR1 is SQVTM, CDR2 ANQGSEA.

This clonotype was detected ten times or more. This rearrangement joins TRBV27 to TRBJ2-1; D gene uncertain. CDR3 size: 14 residues. Trimming pared 3 bases from V and 3 bases from J, leaving 9 bases between. Germline CDR1 and CDR2: MNHEY and SMNVEV (reference sequence). As DNA, the CDR3 is TGTGCCAGCAGTTTCGCTAGTTACTACAATGAGCAGTTCTTC. Its protein is CASSFASYYNEQFF.

This clonotype was seen ten or more times. The chain uses TRBV9 and TRBJ2-1; 8 bases match TRBD2. The CDR3 extends over 19 amino acids. Germline lookup yields CDR1 SGDLS and CDR2 YYNGEE. After removal of 1 base from V and 7 bases from J, the junction contained 19 bases not matched to a gene. This CDR3 reads CASSVRGGQLDPGANEQFF. In nucleotides, the CDR3 is TGTGCCAGCAGCGTACGGGGGGGGCAATTAGACCCCGGGGCGAATGAGCAGTTCTTC.

The V and J genes are TRBV12-3 or TRBV12-4 and TRBJ2-2, with no clear D. V lost 0 bases, J lost 1 base, and 9 bases lay in between. The CDR3 is 16 amino acids. The CDR3 DNA follows: TGTGCCAGCAGTTTAGCGACGGCAGGGAACACCGGGGAGCTGTTTTTT. Its translation is CASSLATAGNTGELFF.

This clonotype was recorded at least ten times. The chain combines TRBV20-1 with TRBJ2-3, with TRBD2 matching 12 bases. The germline V gene encodes CDR1 DFQATT and CDR2 SNEGSKA (reference sequence). V lost 5 bases, J lost 2 bases, and 5 bases stayed unmatched. The CDR3 consists of 15 residues. This CDR3 is CSAGGLAGTTDTQYF. In nucleotides, the CDR3 is TGCAGTGCTGGAGGACTAGCGGGGACCACAGATACGCAGTATTTT.

The table lists this clonotype with many counts. The chain is built from TRBV6-1 and TRBJ1-1; the D is unclear. The ends were cut back, 4 bases at V and 4 bases at J, with 13 bases in the middle. Germline V gene lookup returns CDR1 MNHNS and CDR2 SASEGT. The CDR3 is made up of 14 amino acids. This CDR3 reads CASSARSSGTEAFF. In DNA form, the CDR3 reads TGTGCCAGCAGTGCACGCTCATCTGGCACTGAAGCTTTCTTT.

This clonotype was counted at least ten times. V usage is TRBV7-9 and J usage is TRBJ2-1; D not certain. The CDR3 has 13 residues. Per the germline V gene, CDR1 is SEHNR and CDR2 is FQNEAQ (reference sequence). V was shortened by 5 bases and J by 4 bases, with 9 bases between the two germline ends. CDR3 coding DNA: TGTGCCAGCAGCCAAAGTGGGTACAATGAGCAGTTCTTC. Its translation: CASSQSGYNEQFF.

This clonotype was observed a few times. V and J are TRBV6-1 and TRBJ2-1; D may be TRBD1 or TRBD2 (6 bases each). Germline CDR1 MNHNS, CDR2 SASEGT. The CDR3 loop spans 14 amino acids. V dropped 10 bases and J dropped 3 bases, with 16 bases sitting between them. The CDR3 DNA reads TGTGCCACGGTTGGGGGGCCTGTCTACAATGAGCAGTTCTTC. Translation gives CATVGGPVYNEQFF.

This clonotype appeared many times. This chain joins TRBV18 and TRBJ2-5; D is uncertain. Trimming shortened V by 3 bases and J by 1 base, and 3 bases separated the two germline ends. The CDR3 spans 12 residues. CDR1 and CDR2 (germline): KGHSH, LQKENI. CDR3 loop: CASSPIQETQYF. The CDR3 nucleotides are TGTGCCAGCTCACCGATCCAAGAGACCCAGTACTTC.

This clonotype showed up many times. The chain recombines TRBV10-3 with TRBJ1-1; D is unclear. V was clipped by 2 bases and J by 0 bases, with 7 bases between them. Germline assignment: CDR1 ENHRY and CDR2 SYGVKD. CDR3 size: 14 residues. CDR3 amino acids: CAISEPGLNTEAFF. The DNA of the CDR3 is TGTGCCATCAGTGAGCCGGGGTTGAACACTGAAGCTTTCTTT.

Many counts were recorded for this clonotype. The chain joins TRBV15 to TRBJ2-7, with D uncertain. Germline CDR1 LNHNV, CDR2 YYDKDF (reference sequence). V lost 0 bases and J lost 3, with 6 bases in between. The CDR3 extends over 13 amino acids. The CDR3 DNA is TGTGCCACCAGCAGAGATTTGAGCTACGAGCAGTACTTC. This codes for CATSRDLSYEQYF. The full variable domain, completed using reference TRBV15 and TRBJ2-7, is DAMVIQNPRYQVTQFGKPVTLSCSQTLNHNVMYWYQQKSSQAPKLLFHYYDKDFNNEADTPDNFQSRRPNTSFCFLDIRSPGLGDTAMYLCATSRDLSYEQYFGPGTRLTVT.

This clonotype was observed many times. This sequence joins TRBV3-1 and TRBJ1-2, with no clear D. V shed 4 bases and J shed 0 bases, with 3 bases lying between them. Germline CDR1 and CDR2: LGHDT and YNNKEL (reference sequence). The CDR3 runs to 12 residues. In DNA, the CDR3 is TGTGCCAGCAGCCGTGCTAACTATGGCTACACCTTC. This codes for CASSRANYGYTF. The full variable domain, rest sourced from reference TRBV3-1 and TRBJ1-2, is DTAVSQTPKYLVTQMGNDKSIKCEQNLGHDTMYWYKQDSKKFLKIMFSYNNKELIINETVPNRFSPKSPDKAHLNLHINSLELGDSAVYFCASSRANYGYTFGSGTRLTVV.

This clonotype was detected many times. V gene TRBV27 combines with J gene TRBJ1-2; TRBD1 might be the D (6 bases). Germline CDR1 and CDR2: MNHEY and SMNVEV (reference sequence). V was shortened by 6 bases and J by 2 bases, with 13 bases between the two germline ends. CDR3 size: 14 residues. The CDR3 spells CASRSPDRNYGYTF. The CDR3 nucleotides read TGTGCCAGCAGGAGTCCGGACAGAAACTATGGCTACACCTTC.

This clonotype was counted a few times. The chain joins TRBV20-1 to TRBJ1-1; weak D call: TRBD1 (5 bases). Trimming removed 1 base from V and 5 bases from J, with 8 bases in between. The CDR3 runs to 12 residues. The V gene's germline CDR1 is DFQATT and CDR2 SNEGSKA (reference sequence). CDR3 DNA: TGCAGTGCTAGAGGGGGCGGGACTGAAGCTTTCTTT. Translation gives CSARGGGTEAFF.

This clonotype was detected ten times or more. V and J are TRBV19 and TRBJ1-6, with 8 positions matching TRBD1. V shed 3 bases and J 5 bases; nucleotides not matched to a gene: 9. Per germline, CDR1 LNHDA and CDR2 SQIVND (reference sequence). The CDR3 contains 17 residues. The CDR3 sequence: CASSISPGQGHNSPLHF. Written as DNA, the CDR3 is TGTGCCAGTAGTATCTCCCCCGGACAGGGTCATAATTCACCCCTCCACTTT. The variable domain in full, with the rest retrieved from reference TRBV19 and TRBJ1-6, is DGGITQSPKYLFRKEGQNVTLSCEQNLNHDAMYWYRQDPGQGLRLIYYSQIVNDFQKGDIAEGYSVSREKKESFPLTVTSAQKNPTAFYLCASSISPGQGHNSPLHFGNGTRLTVT.

This clonotype showed up many times. The V gene is TRBV27, the J gene TRBJ1-1, with 12 nucleotides matching TRBD1. CDR1 is MNHEY and CDR2 is SMNVEV in the germline V gene (reference sequence). This CDR3 spans 15 amino acids. The ends lost 7 bases at V and 8 bases at J; junction bases unmatched: 11. The CDR3 DNA reads TGTGCCAGCAAAGACGGGGGACAGGGGGCAAACGAAGCTTTCTTT. As protein: CASKDGGQGANEAFF.

In its sample, this clonotype was seen a few times. The rearrangement joins TRBV2 to TRBJ2-7, with a weak D call TRBD1 (5 bases). V lost 4 bases, J lost 4 bases, and 8 bases lay in between. The CDR3 is 12 amino acids. Germline V gene sequence: CDR1 SNHLY, CDR2 FYNNEI. As DNA, the CDR3 is TGTGCCAGCAGTGGGACAATTTACGAGCAGTACTTC. It is translated as CASSGTIYEQYF.

The chain has TRBV5-4 and TRBJ2-2; 10 bases fit TRBD1. The germline V gene encodes CDR1 SGHNT and CDR2 YYREEE (reference sequence). CDR3 size: 15 residues. J lost 6 bases, V lost 9 bases, and 11 bases had no gene match. The CDR3 DNA reads TGTGCCACCAACCGGGACAGGGGCCTTGCCGGGGAGCTGTTTTTT. Its protein is CATNRDRGLAGELFF.

The chain is built from TRBV5-6 and TRBJ2-7; TRBD2 might be the D (6 bases). The V end lost 3 bases, the J end lost 3 bases, and 19 bases lay between the germline ends. The CDR3 loop spans 16 amino acids. Germline CDR1 reads SGHDT; CDR2 reads YYEEEE. The CDR3 reads CASSSSTGVKYYEQYF. The CDR3, as DNA: TGTGCCAGCAGCTCATCGACGGGGGTCAAATACTACGAGCAGTACTTC.

The sample holds many counts of this clonotype. The rearrangement uses TRBV13 and TRBJ2-2; possibly TRBD2 for D (6 bases). V was clipped by 6 bases and J by 6 bases, with 17 bases between them. Germline values: CDR1 PRHDT, CDR2 FYEKMQ (reference sequence). The CDR3 loop spans 15 amino acids. The CDR3: CASRRQGLRAGELFF. CDR3 nucleotides: TGTGCCAGCAGGCGACAAGGACTAAGAGCCGGGGAGCTGTTTTTT.

There are many counts of this clonotype. The chain employs TRBV9 and TRBJ2-5; D not certain. There are 14 residues in the CDR3. Trimming left V 1 base short and J 3 bases short, with 10 bases between. Germline CDR1 and CDR2: SGDLS and YYNGEE. CDR3 sequence reads: CASSVMAREETQYF. The CDR3 DNA is TGTGCCAGCAGCGTAATGGCCCGAGAAGAGACCCAGTACTTC. Using reference TRBV9 and TRBJ2-5 for the parts outside the CDR3, the full variable domain is DSGVTQTPKHLITATGQRVTLRCSPRSGDLSVYWYQQSLDQGLQFLIQYYNGEERAKGNILERFSAQQFPDLHSELNLSSLELGDSALYFCASSVMAREETQYFGPGTRLLVL.

The V call is TRBV5-4, the J call TRBJ1-6; 7 nucleotides agree with TRBD1. The germline gives CDR1 SGHNT, CDR2 YYREEE (reference sequence). V lost 6 bases to trimming and J lost 7 bases; unmatched junction nucleotides: 7. The CDR3 is made up of 14 amino acids. The CDR3 DNA is TGTGCCAGCAAACGGGACAGTCGGAATTCACCCCTCCACTTT. This codes for CASKRDSRNSPLHF. The variable domain in full, with the rest retrieved from reference TRBV5-4 and TRBJ1-6, is ETGVTQSPTHLIKTRGQQVTLRCSSQSGHNTVSWYQQALGQGPQFIFQYYREEENGRGNFPPRFSGLQFPNYSSELNVNALELDDSALYLCASKRDSRNSPLHFGNGTRLTVT.

This clonotype was seen repeatedly, ten times or more. The J gene is TRBJ1-6, the V gene TRBV20-1; D uncertain. The CDR3 contains 17 residues. CDR1 and CDR2 from the germline V gene are DFQATT and SNEGSKA (reference sequence). The germline V and J ends were trimmed by 3 bases and 0 bases, with 15 bases remaining between them. The CDR3 DNA follows: TGCAGTGCTAGTAGGAGGACGGAGAGCTCCTATAATTCACCCCTCCACTTT. The encoded protein is CSASRRTESSYNSPLHF.

This clonotype appeared many times. The rearrangement joins TRBV7-9 to TRBJ1-6; 7 bases are a match to TRBD1. The CDR3 length is 15 residues. CDR1 is SEHNR and CDR2 is FQNEAQ in the germline V gene (reference sequence). Losses at the gene ends were 3 bases for V and 5 bases for J; bases not matched to a gene: 4. As DNA, the CDR3 is TGTGCCAGCAGCTTGCCGGGACAGAATAATTCACCCCTCCACTTT. This encodes CASSLPGQNNSPLHF.

With regard to this clonotype: No conserved phenylalanine or tryptophan ends this CDR3, so it is likely a read error. No DNA is shown, since the ends of the CDR3 on it are uncertain; the CDR3 is the one TCRdb lists. The J gene is TRBJ1-3, the V gene TRBV14. Germline CDR1 reads SGHDN; CDR2 reads FVKESK. Both ends counted, the CDR3 spans 16 residues. The CDR3 spells CASSRARSGFGNTIEG.

This clonotype was detected many times. The rearrangement joins TRBV25-1 to TRBJ1-5; 7 nucleotides agree with TRBD1. Germline trimming cut 2 bases from V and 6 bases from J; bases unmatched to any gene: 7. Germline assignment: CDR1 MGHDK and CDR2 SYGVNS. The CDR3 contains 15 residues. CDR3 sequence (DNA): TGTGCCAGCAGTGAAACAGGGGTTCCTTCTCAGCCCCAGCATTTT. Its translation is CASSETGVPSQPQHF.

This clonotype was detected many times. The chain carries TRBV7-2 and TRBJ1-5; D unclear. The CDR3 spans 13 residues. CDR1 SGHTA and CDR2 FQGNSA come from the germline V gene. The ends were cut back, 4 bases at V and 5 bases at J, with 9 bases in the middle. The CDR3 protein is CASSSYGDQPQHF. The CDR3, as DNA: TGTGCCAGCAGCTCATACGGGGATCAGCCCCAGCATTTT. Looking up the rest from reference TRBV7-2 and TRBJ1-5 gives the full variable domain: GAGVSQSPSNKVTEKGKDVELRCDPISGHTALYWYRQSLGQGLEFLIYFQGNSAPDKSGLPSDRFSAERTGGSVSTLTIQRTQQEDSAVYLCASSSYGDQPQHFGDGTRLSIL.

This clonotype showed up just a few times. Given a much more abundant clone one base away, this may be a read error. V is TRBV5-1 and J is TRBJ1-1, with D perhaps TRBD1 (5 bases). The germline V gene has CDR1 SGHRS and CDR2 YFSETQ. This CDR3 is 15 amino acids long. Trimming cost V 3 bases and J 2 bases, with 14 bases left between them. The CDR3 region has the DNA TGCGCCAGCAGCTCGGGACTGGGAGGTAACACTGAAGCTTTCTTT. Residues: CASSSGLGGNTEAFF. Drawing the rest from reference TRBV5-1 and TRBJ1-1, the complete variable domain is KAGVTQTPRYLIKTRGQQVTLSCSPISGHRSVSWYQQTPGQGLQFLFEYFSETQRNKGNFPGRFSGRQFSNSRSEMNVSTLELGDSALYLCASSSGLGGNTEAFFGQGTRLTVV.